The subject of this entry is one T cell receptor beta chain. In the study's own analysis: Amplifying reference gene primers gave estimates of nucleated cell counts. Sequencing used immunoSEQ multiplex PCR; TCRdb keeps in-frame clones, though not all of them. V, J and clone size were drawn from that table, and D and trimming were deduced from the DNA. Seen here are about 430,000 clones, over 75% observed once, and the top ten hold approximately 1.3%. Participants reported their clinical history, and cohort assignment relied on those reports. This sample was taken from a study of blood T cell repertoires in COVID-19. Material for sequencing was PBMCs or T cells enriched from blood (not recorded which). The origin of this receptor is a woman between 18 and 30 years old who had been exposed to COVID-19.

The CDR3 is CASSSSVQETQYF. Written as DNA, the CDR3 is TGTGCCAGCAGCTCCTCGGTGCAAGAGACCCAGTACTTC. The gene calls are TRBV7-3 and TRBJ2-5, with D unclear. This CDR3 is 13 amino acids long. The germline V gene encodes CDR1 SGHTA and CDR2 FQGTGA. V was trimmed by 4 bases and J by 2 bases, leaving 8 bases between them.